The T cell receptor beta chain under discussion was sequenced for a study of PD-L1 blockade in urothelial cancer. The protocol was immunoSEQ multiplex PCR, while the TCRdb copy is restricted to in-frame clones and leaves out a portion. This sample has under 90,000 clones, with 90% to 95% found just once. Per germline, CDR1 SGDLS and CDR2 YYNGEE. This CDR3 spans 15 amino acids. Trimming left V 3 bases short and J 5 bases short, with 17 bases between. The TCR was taken from a man aged 55 to 70 with urothelial cancer. The input for sequencing was PBMCs, taken around atezolizumab (anti-PD-L1) treatment. This sequence joins TRBV9 and TRBJ2-5, with D tentatively TRBD1 (7 bases). CDR3 in DNA: TGTGCCAGCAGCGCTCGACAGGGAGGTGTGGAGACCCAGTACTTC. It codes for CASSARQGGVETQYF.